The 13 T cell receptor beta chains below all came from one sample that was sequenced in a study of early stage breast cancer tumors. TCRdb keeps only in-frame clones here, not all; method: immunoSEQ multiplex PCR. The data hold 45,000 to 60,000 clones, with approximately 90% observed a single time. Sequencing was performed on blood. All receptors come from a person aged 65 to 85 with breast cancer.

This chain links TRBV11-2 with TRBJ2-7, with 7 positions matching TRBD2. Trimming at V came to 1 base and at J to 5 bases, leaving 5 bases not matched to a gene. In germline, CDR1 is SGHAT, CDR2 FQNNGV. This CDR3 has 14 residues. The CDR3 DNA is TGTGCCAGCAGCTTAGTGCGGGGGAGAAACGAGCAGTACTTC. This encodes CASSLVRGRNEQYF.

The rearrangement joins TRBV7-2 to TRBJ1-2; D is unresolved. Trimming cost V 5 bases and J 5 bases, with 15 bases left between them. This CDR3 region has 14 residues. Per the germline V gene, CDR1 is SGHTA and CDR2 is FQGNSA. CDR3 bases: TGTGCCAGCAGCCCCCGAAGTGCCAGATATGGCTACACCTTC. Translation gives CASSPRSARYGYTF. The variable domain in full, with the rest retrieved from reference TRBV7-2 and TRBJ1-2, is GAGVSQSPSNKVTEKGKDVELRCDPISGHTALYWYRQSLGQGLEFLIYFQGNSAPDKSGLPSDRFSAERTGGSVSTLTIQRTQQEDSAVYLCASSPRSARYGYTFGSGTRLTVV.

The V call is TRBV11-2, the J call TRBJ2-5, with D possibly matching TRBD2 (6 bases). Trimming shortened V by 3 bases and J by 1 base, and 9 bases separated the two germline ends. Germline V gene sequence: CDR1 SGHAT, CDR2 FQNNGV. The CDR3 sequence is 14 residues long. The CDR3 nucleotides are TGTGCCAGCAGCTTCGGGACTGCCCAAGAGACCCAGTACTTC. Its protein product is CASSFGTAQETQYF.

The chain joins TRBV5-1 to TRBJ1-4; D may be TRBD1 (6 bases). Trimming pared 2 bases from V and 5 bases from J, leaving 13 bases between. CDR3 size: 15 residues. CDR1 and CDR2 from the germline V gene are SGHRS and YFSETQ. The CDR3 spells CASSLKQGMNEKLFF. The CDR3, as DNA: TGCGCCAGCAGCTTAAAACAGGGAATGAATGAAAAACTGTTTTTT.

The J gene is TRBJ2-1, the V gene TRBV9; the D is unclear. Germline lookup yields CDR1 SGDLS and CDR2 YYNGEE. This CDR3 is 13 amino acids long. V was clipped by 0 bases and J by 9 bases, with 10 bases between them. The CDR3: CASSVDLRSEQFF. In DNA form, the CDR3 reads TGTGCCAGCAGCGTAGATCTGAGGAGTGAGCAGTTCTTC.

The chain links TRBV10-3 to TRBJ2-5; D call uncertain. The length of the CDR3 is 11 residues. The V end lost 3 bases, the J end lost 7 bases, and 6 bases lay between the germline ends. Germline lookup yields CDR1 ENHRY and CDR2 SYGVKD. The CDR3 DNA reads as TGTGCCATCAGTGATTCCGTGACCCAGTACTTC. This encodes CAISDSVTQYF.

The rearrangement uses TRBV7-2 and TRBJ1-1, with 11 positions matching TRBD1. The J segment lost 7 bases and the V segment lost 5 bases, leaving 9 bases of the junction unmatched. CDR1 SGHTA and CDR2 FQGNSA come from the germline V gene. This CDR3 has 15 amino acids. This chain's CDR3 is CASSTPLGQGVEAFF. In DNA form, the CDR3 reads TGTGCCAGCAGCACCCCTCTGGGACAGGGGGTTGAAGCTTTCTTT.

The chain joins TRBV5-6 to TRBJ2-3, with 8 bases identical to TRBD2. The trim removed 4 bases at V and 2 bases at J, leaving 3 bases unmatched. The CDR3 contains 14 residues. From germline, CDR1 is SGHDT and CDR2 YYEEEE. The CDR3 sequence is CASSVGLATDTQYF. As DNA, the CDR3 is TGTGCCAGCAGCGTCGGACTAGCCACAGATACGCAGTATTTT.

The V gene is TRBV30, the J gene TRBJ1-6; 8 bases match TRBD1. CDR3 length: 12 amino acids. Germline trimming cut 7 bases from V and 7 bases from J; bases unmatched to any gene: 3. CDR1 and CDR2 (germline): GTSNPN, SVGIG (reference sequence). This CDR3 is CASTGGNSPLHF. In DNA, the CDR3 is TGTGCCTCAACAGGGGGGAATTCACCCCTCCACTTT. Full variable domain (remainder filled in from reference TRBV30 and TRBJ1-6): SQTIHQWPATLVQPVGSPLSLECTVEGTSNPNLYWYRQAAGRGLQLLFYSVGIGQISSEVPQNLSASRPQDRQFILSSKKLLLSDSGFYLCASTGGNSPLHFGNGTRLTVT.

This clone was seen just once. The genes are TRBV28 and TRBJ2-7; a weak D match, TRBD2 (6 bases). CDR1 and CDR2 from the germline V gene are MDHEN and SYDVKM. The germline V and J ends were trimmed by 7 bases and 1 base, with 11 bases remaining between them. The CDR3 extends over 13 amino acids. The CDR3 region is CASKTRRSYEQYF. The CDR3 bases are TGTGCCAGCAAGACTAGGCGTTCCTACGAGCAGTACTTC. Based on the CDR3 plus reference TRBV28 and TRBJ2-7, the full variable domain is DVKVTQSSRYLVKRTGEKVFLECVQDMDHENMFWYRQDPGLGLRLIYFSYDVKMKEKGDIPEGYSVSREKKERFSLILESASTNQTSMYLCASKTRRSYEQYFGPGTRLTVT.

The chain's CDR3 is CASQRGKSYEQYF. CDR3 DNA sequence: TGTGCCAGCCAGAGGGGGAAGTCCTACGAGCAGTACTTC. This sequence joins TRBV6-5 and TRBJ2-7; possibly TRBD1 for D (6 bases). CDR3 length: 13 amino acids. Trimming took 8 bases from V and 1 from J, leaving 12 bases between them. The germline CDR1 and CDR2 sequences are MNHEY and SVGAGI.

The CDR3 region has the DNA TGTGCCATCACCCCGGGAGGGAGGACCGGGGAGCTGTTTTTT. Encoded protein: CAITPGGRTGELFF. This sequence joins TRBV10-3 and TRBJ2-2; TRBD2 matches at 8 bases. Trimming removed 7 bases from V and 5 bases from J; junction bases left unmatched: 6. Germline lookup yields CDR1 ENHRY and CDR2 SYGVKD. The CDR3 extends over 14 amino acids.

The CDR3 bases are TGTGCCAGCAGCGCCAAGACAGGCTCCGAGCAGTACTTC. It yields the protein CASSAKTGSEQYF. V and J are TRBV16 and TRBJ2-7; a weak D match, TRBD1 (6 bases). The CDR3 is 13 amino acids. Germline CDR1 is KGHSY and CDR2 is FQNENV. With 5 bases removed from V and 6 bases from J, the gap between germline ends came to 14 bases.